The rows below give T cell receptor beta chains drawn from one sample of a study of T cell responses to AZD1222 COVID-19 vaccine. Assay used: immunoSEQ multiplex PCR; TCRdb lists only in-frame clones, some missing. The profile shows about 99,000 clones, 90% to 95% of them singletons. The specimen was peripheral blood, collected on day 0 of AZD1222 vaccination. Receptors were obtained from an adult in good health. Both conserved end residues are trimmed from each CDR3. The order of the fields is CDR3 protein, J gene, V gene.

ASSLLLTSGKYNEQF TRBJ2-1 TRBV27
ASSAGRYYNEQF TRBJ2-1 TRBV9
AISGLRVLAGINEQF TRBJ2-1 TRBV10-3
AWRRNYEQY TRBJ2-7 TRBV30
ASSLVGRNTEAF TRBJ1-1 TRBV5-4
ASTLGAGETQY TRBJ2-5 TRBV11-1
ASSPGHPRTDTQY TRBJ2-3 TRBV5-1
ASSSDSYGYT TRBJ1-2 TRBV11-2
ASSPWITVDGTFLPYGYT TRBJ1-2 TRBV18
ASSLITLLRGDYT TRBJ1-2 TRBV6-2/TRBV6-3
ASGSYTGAMSSYNEQF TRBJ2-1 TRBV12-5
ASSLRRSTDTQY TRBJ2-3 TRBV7-2
ASSYRGPRGTDTQY TRBJ2-3 TRBV6-5
ASSYSMMNTEAF TRBJ1-1 TRBV6-5
ASSSGQGAVTEAF TRBJ1-1 TRBV7-2
ASSWLADNEQF TRBJ2-1 TRBV5-5
ASSPGSGRMYEQY TRBJ2-7 TRBV11-2
ASSYSGQGI TRBJ2-7 TRBV6-2/TRBV6-3
ASSLGADSLSYNEQF TRBJ2-1 TRBV5-5
ASSQAGGRPRA TRBJ1-1 TRBV4-1
ASSLEGRGAYNEQF TRBJ2-1 TRBV7-9
ASSLSGSSYNEQF TRBJ2-1 TRBV5-4
ASQGAGGADTQY TRBJ2-3 TRBV18
ASSHGDGGANTIY TRBJ1-3 TRBV5-4
ASSYSVRGDTEAF TRBJ1-1 TRBV6-5
ASSPYPQGGTYEQY TRBJ2-7 TRBV27
ASSQDEGLAYEQY TRBJ2-7 TRBV14
AWSVGTGFYEQY TRBJ2-7 TRBV30
ASSLNGDQTYEQY TRBJ2-7 TRBV5-1
AWREGGRVFNEQF TRBJ2-1 TRBV30
ASSIASGLSYEQY TRBJ2-7 TRBV19
ASSIDRGGATGELF TRBJ2-2 TRBV19
ASSSQRYNEQF TRBJ2-1 TRBV7-2
ASSHSPTGGDGYT TRBJ1-2 TRBV5-1
ASSRTRARGGEQF TRBJ2-1 TRBV5-4
ASSFGDRSWYGYT TRBJ1-2 TRBV28
ASSPSLSEQF TRBJ2-1 TRBV5-1
ASSLQGFFNEQF TRBJ2-1 TRBV5-1
ASSEAASSYGYT TRBJ1-2 TRBV2
ASSLGPSYTQY TRBJ2-3 TRBV7-7
ASSRTSGASYEQY TRBJ2-7 TRBV19
ASSLAPGQGYT TRBJ1-2 TRBV7-3
ASSIQTGGDQPQH TRBJ1-5 TRBV19
ATSRDPGASEAF TRBJ1-1 TRBV15
ASSALGNWALGSEQY TRBJ2-7 TRBV9
ASNPAGGADTQY TRBJ2-3 TRBV9
ASSLSYSGGNEKLF TRBJ1-4 TRBV13
ASSIPLYEQY TRBJ2-7 TRBV19
ASSPRGLDEKLF TRBJ1-4 TRBV7-9
ASIAGGSYNEQF TRBJ2-1 TRBV19